This entry features one T cell receptor (beta chain) sequence. Its specificity is not known. Sequencing used immunoSEQ multiplex PCR; TCRdb keeps in-frame clones, though not all of them. The sample has tens of thousands of clones, over 80% seen once. This specimen comes from a study of siplizumab effects on memory and regulatory T cells. The study's findings and limits: Treatment with siplizumab left mappable alloreactive CD4+ clones averaging approximately 69% Treg-derived, compared with under 30% in controls. Naive or memory phenotype assignment was not possible for roughly 80-96% of proliferating CD4+ or CD8+ clones. Significant reduction of alloreactive sequences traceable to unstimulated CD4+ memory cells was observed with siplizumab. Proliferating Tregs taken from siplizumab cultures were not shown to have a confirmed suppressive function.

Germline V gives CDR1 LNHDA, CDR2 SQIVND (reference sequence). This CDR3 comprises 14 residues. V lost 3 bases, J lost 2 bases, and 8 bases lay in between. Material for sequencing was Tregs sorted from blood. The source is a human donor in good health. The chain links TRBV19 to TRBJ1-3, with D perhaps matching TRBD1 (5 bases). The CDR3 DNA reads TGTGCCAGTAGTATCCCAGGGACTGGAAACACCATATATTTT. It yields the protein CASSIPGTGNTIYF.